The 7 T cell receptor beta chains listed next were all sequenced from one sample in a study of T cell responses to AZD1222 COVID-19 vaccine. Produced via immunoSEQ multiplex PCR; TCRdb's table is partial and in-frame only. The table lists some 120,000 clones, approximately 83% of them singletons. The sample was peripheral blood, taken on day 0 of MenACWY control vaccination. Receptor source: an adult in good health.

This chain links TRBV5-1 with TRBJ1-1; the match to TRBD1 covers 11 bases. Germline values: CDR1 SGHRS, CDR2 YFSETQ. This CDR3 has 16 amino acids. With V trimmed by 6 bases and J by 3 bases, 10 bases remained unmatched. CDR3 protein: CASKPWTGGAYTEAFF. CDR3 nucleotide sequence: TGCGCCAGCAAACCGTGGACAGGGGGCGCCTACACTGAAGCTTTCTTT.

This rearrangement joins TRBV5-1 to TRBJ2-7, with a weak D call TRBD2 (5 bases). The CDR3 runs to 14 residues. V gave up 0 bases and J gave up 6 bases, with 13 bases separating them. Germline CDR1 and CDR2: SGHRS and YFSETQ. CDR3 sequence (DNA): TGCGCCAGCAGCTTGGCTGGGGTTGCGGGCGAGCAGTACTTC. It specifies CASSLAGVAGEQYF.

The chain recombines TRBV2 with TRBJ2-6, with D possibly being TRBD1 or TRBD2 (5 bases each). CDR3 length equals 17 residues. The germline gives CDR1 SNHLY, CDR2 FYNNEI. With 5 bases removed from V and 0 bases from J, the gap between germline ends came to 14 bases. Here the CDR3 DNA reads TGTGCCAGCAGTCGGGATTGGGGGATCTCTGGGGCCAACGTCCTGACTTTC. The encoded protein is CASSRDWGISGANVLTF.

The chain combines TRBV13 with TRBJ1-2; no firm D call. Trimming removed 2 bases from V and 4 bases from J, with 14 bases in between. The CDR3 loop spans 15 amino acids. Germline V lookup: CDR1 PRHDT, CDR2 FYEKMQ (reference sequence). The CDR3 DNA reads TGTGCCAGCAGCTTATTACGGCCCTTAGGCTATGGCTACACCTTC. Residues: CASSLLRPLGYGYTF.

About this clone: Other DNA sequences from this sample encode an identical CDR3 as well. The chain recombines TRBV4-1 with TRBJ1-6; 9 bases align to TRBD1. Per germline, CDR1 MGHRA and CDR2 YSYEKL. This CDR3 comprises 13 residues. V was pared by 4 bases and J by 10 bases, with 2 bases of the junction left unmatched. CDR3 in DNA: TGCGCCAGCAGCCTGGACAGGGGCTCACCCCTCCACTTT. It codes for CASSLDRGSPLHF.

CDR3 DNA: TGTGCCATCAATTCCGGGACAGGGAGCAGCGAGCAGTACTTC. It specifies CAINSGTGSSEQYF. V is TRBV10-3 and J is TRBJ2-7; 9 nucleotides align to TRBD1. This CDR3 has 14 residues. Germline lookup yields CDR1 ENHRY and CDR2 SYGVKD. The V gene end was trimmed by 7 bases and the J gene end by 6 bases; junction bases not matched to a gene: 10.

This clone was observed a handful of times. This chain connects TRBV6-2 or TRBV6-3 to TRBJ1-5; D ambiguous. Germline V CDR1 and CDR2: MNHEY, SVGEGT. Trimming took 2 bases from V and 0 from J, leaving 5 bases between them. The CDR3 loop spans 14 amino acids. The CDR3 region has the DNA TGTGCCAGCAGTTACCTTAATAGCAATCAGCCCCAGCATTTT. Translated: CASSYLNSNQPQHF.